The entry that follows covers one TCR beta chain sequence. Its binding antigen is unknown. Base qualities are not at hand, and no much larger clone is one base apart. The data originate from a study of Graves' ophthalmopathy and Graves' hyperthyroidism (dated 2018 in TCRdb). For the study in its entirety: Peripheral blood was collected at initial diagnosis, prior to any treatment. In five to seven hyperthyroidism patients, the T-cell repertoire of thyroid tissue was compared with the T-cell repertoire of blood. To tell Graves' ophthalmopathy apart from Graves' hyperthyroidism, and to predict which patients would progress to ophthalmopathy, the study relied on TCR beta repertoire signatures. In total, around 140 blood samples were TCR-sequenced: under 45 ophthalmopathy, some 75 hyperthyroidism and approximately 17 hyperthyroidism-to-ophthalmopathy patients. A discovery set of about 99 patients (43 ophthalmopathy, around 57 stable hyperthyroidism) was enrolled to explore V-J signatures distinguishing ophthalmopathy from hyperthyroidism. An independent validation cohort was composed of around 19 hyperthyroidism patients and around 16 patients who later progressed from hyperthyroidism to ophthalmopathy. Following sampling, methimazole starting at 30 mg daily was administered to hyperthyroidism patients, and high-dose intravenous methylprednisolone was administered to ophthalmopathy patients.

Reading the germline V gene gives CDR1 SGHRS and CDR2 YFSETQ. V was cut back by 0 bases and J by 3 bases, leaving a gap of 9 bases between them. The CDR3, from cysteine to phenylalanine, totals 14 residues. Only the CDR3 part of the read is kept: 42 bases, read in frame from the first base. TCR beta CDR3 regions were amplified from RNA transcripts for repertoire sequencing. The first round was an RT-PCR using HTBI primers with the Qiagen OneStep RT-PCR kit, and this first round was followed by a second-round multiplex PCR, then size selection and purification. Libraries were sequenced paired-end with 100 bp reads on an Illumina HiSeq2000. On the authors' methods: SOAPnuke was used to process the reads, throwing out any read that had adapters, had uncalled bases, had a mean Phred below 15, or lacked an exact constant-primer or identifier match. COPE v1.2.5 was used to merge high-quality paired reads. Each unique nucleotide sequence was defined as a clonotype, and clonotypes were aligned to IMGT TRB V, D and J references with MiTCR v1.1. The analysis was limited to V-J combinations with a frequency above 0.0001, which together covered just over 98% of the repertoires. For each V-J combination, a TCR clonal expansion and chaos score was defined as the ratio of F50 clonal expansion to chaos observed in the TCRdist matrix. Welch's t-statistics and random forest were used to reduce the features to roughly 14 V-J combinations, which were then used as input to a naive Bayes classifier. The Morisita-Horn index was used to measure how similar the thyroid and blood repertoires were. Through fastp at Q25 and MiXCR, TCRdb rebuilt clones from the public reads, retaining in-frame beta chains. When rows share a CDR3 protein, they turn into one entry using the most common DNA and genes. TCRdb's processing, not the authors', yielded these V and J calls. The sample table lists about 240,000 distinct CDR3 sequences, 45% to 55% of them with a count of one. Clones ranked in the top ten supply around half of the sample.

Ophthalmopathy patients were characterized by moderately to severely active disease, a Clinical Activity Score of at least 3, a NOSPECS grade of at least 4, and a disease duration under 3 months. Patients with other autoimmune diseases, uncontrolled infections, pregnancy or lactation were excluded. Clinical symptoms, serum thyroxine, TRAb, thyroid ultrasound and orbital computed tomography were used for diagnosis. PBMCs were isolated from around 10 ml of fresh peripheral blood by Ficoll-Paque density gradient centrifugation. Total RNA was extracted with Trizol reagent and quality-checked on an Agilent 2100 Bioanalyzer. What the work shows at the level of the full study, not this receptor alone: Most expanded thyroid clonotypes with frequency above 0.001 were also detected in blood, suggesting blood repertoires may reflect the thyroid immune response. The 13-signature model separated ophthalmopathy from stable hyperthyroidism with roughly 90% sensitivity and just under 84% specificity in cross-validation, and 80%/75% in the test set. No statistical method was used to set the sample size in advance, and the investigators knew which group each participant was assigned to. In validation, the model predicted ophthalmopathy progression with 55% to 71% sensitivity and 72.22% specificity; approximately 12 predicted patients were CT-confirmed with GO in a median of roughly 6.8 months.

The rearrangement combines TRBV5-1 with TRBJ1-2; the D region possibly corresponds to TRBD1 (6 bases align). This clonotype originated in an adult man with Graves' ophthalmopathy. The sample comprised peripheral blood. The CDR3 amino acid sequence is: CASSLDTGYYGYTF. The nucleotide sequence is TGCGCCAGCAGCTTGGACACAGGGTACTATGGCTACACCTTC. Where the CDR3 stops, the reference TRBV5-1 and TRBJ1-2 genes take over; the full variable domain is KAGVTQTPRYLIKTRGQQVTLSCSPISGHRSVSWYQQTPGQGLQFLFEYFSETQRNKGNFPGRFSGRQFSNSRSEMNVSTLELGDSALYLCASSLDTGYYGYTFGSGTRLTVV.